Shown below are 30 T cell receptor beta chains from a single sample sequenced in a study of T cell repertoires in cytomegalovirus infection. Each CDR3 protein gets one entry after TCRdb re-called the reads with MiXCR. The profile shows about 300,000 distinct CDR3 sequences, roughly 23% of them singletons. The sample taken for sequencing was PBMCs. These TCRs come from a human donor in good health (CMV status not recorded). Some clones in this sample may be carry-over from other donors' samples.

V usage is TRBV19 and J usage is TRBJ2-1; 8 positions agree with TRBD1. Germline loops: CDR1 LNHDA, CDR2 SQIVND (reference sequence). There are 15 residues in the CDR3. The junction had 7 bases not matched to a gene; V was cut back by 5 bases and J by 4 bases. The CDR3 reads CASSPNRGDYNEQFF. The CDR3 coding sequence is TGTGCCAGTAGTCCCAACAGGGGGGATTACAATGAGCAGTTCTTC.

This clonotype was recorded at least ten times. The rearrangement links TRBV20-1 to TRBJ1-5, with unresolved D. Per the germline V gene, CDR1 is DFQATT and CDR2 is SNEGSKA (reference sequence). CDR3 length: 13 residues. V was clipped by 0 bases and J by 7 bases, with 10 bases between them. CDR3 sequence: CSAREGPQQPQHF. The CDR3 DNA follows: TGCAGTGCTAGAGAAGGGCCACAGCAGCCCCAGCATTTT.

This clonotype turned up a few times. V and J are TRBV2 and TRBJ2-6; TRBD1 matches 9 bases. Losses at the gene ends were 6 bases for V and 1 base for J; bases not matched to a gene: 7. Germline V lookup: CDR1 SNHLY, CDR2 FYNNEI. The CDR3 extends over 17 amino acids. CDR3 nucleotides: TGTGCCAGCAGCCCAGGGACAGGGCAGTCTGGGGCCAACGTCCTGACTTTC. This sequence encodes CASSPGTGQSGANVLTF. The full variable domain, rest sourced from reference TRBV2 and TRBJ2-6, is EPEVTQTPSHQVTQMGQEVILRCVPISNHLYFYWYRQILGQKVEFLVSFYNNEISEKSEIFDDQFSVERPDGSNFTLKIRSTKLEDSAMYFCASSPGTGQSGANVLTFGAGSRLTVL.

The chain links TRBV6-6 to TRBJ2-7, with 11 bases aligning to TRBD2. J gave up 4 bases and V 2 bases, and 19 bases lay outside the gene matches. This CDR3 contains 20 residues. The V gene's germline CDR1 is MNHNY and CDR2 SVGAGI (reference sequence). The CDR3 loop is CASSYPRVAGGRATVYEQYF. As DNA, the CDR3 is TGTGCCAGCAGTTACCCTAGGGTAGCGGGGGGGAGAGCTACCGTTTACGAGCAGTACTTC.

The V call is TRBV5-5, the J call TRBJ2-5; D gene unclear. This CDR3 has 11 residues. V lost 6 bases and J 5 bases, leaving 8 bases between the germline ends. Germline V gene data show CDR1 as SGHKS and CDR2 as YYEKEE (reference sequence). DNA for the CDR3: TGTGCCAGCAATATTAAGGAGACCCAGTACTTC. Protein: CASNIKETQYF. Combining the CDR3 with reference TRBV5-5 and TRBJ2-5 gives the whole variable domain DAGVTQSPTHLIKTRGQQVTLRCSPISGHKSVSWYQQVLGQGPQFIFQYYEKEERGRGNFPDRFSARQFPNYSSELNVNALLLGDSALYLCASNIKETQYFGPGTRLLVL.

In its sample, this clonotype was seen many times. The V call is TRBV12-5, the J call TRBJ2-1; D is unresolved. The CDR3 extends over 13 amino acids. The germline CDR1 and CDR2 sequences are LGHNT and FRNRAP. Trimming shortened V by 1 base and J by 7 bases, and 8 bases separated the two germline ends. The CDR3 spells CASGLGHVNEQFF. CDR3 nucleotide sequence: TGTGCTAGTGGTTTGGGCCATGTGAATGAGCAGTTCTTC.

The V call is TRBV20-1, the J call TRBJ2-1, with 7 bases identical to TRBD1. V gave up 6 bases and J gave up 0 bases; unmatched junction bases: 5. Per the germline V gene, CDR1 is DFQATT and CDR2 is SNEGSKA (reference sequence). This CDR3 has 14 residues. The CDR3 sequence is CSALGQISYNEQFF. The CDR3 coding sequence is TGCAGTGCGCTGGGACAGATCTCCTACAATGAGCAGTTCTTC.

The genes are TRBV5-1 and TRBJ2-7; 8 nucleotides align to TRBD2. Germline V gene sequence: CDR1 SGHRS, CDR2 YFSETQ. With 0 bases clipped from V and 2 bases from J, the junction kept 4 bases outside the gene matches. The CDR3 has 15 residues. For the CDR3, the DNA is TGCGCCAGCAGCTTGGCCGCGGGGGGTGCCTACGAGCAGTACTTC. It translates to CASSLAAGGAYEQYF.

This clonotype was seen repeatedly, ten times or more. The J gene is TRBJ2-5, the V gene TRBV7-2, with D possibly being TRBD2 (5 bases). Germline V CDR1 and CDR2: SGHTA, FQGNSA. The V gene lost 5 bases and the J gene lost 5 bases, with 15 bases spanning the gap. This CDR3 comprises 14 residues. The chain's CDR3 is CASSQTSRGETQYF. The DNA for the CDR3 is TGTGCCAGCAGCCAGACGTCCCGAGGGGAGACCCAGTACTTC.

This clonotype showed up many times. This chain connects TRBV6-6 to TRBJ1-2; 8 nucleotides align to TRBD1. Trimming at V came to 6 bases and at J to 9 bases, leaving 3 bases not matched to a gene. Germline V gene data show CDR1 as MNHNY and CDR2 as SVGAGI (reference sequence). The CDR3 totals 11 residues. The CDR3 is CASRGQGSYTF. Written as DNA, the CDR3 is TGTGCCAGCAGAGGACAGGGCAGCTACACCTTC.

This chain uses TRBV28 with TRBJ1-2, with D unclear. V was shortened by 3 bases and J by 5 bases, with 10 bases between the two germline ends. The CDR3 sequence is 13 residues long. Germline CDR1 reads MDHEN; CDR2 reads SYDVKM. The CDR3 sequence is CASSLGREYGYTF. The CDR3 nucleotides read TGTGCCAGCAGTTTGGGGAGGGAATATGGCTACACCTTC.

This chain's CDR3 is CASSLAGNMDSPLHF. CDR3 DNA: TGTGCCAGCAGCTTGGCCGGGAATATGGATTCACCCCTCCACTTT. V gene TRBV5-4 combines with J gene TRBJ1-6; D remains unclear. The V gene lost 0 bases and the J gene lost 8 bases, with 12 bases spanning the gap. The germline V gene has CDR1 SGHNT and CDR2 YYREEE (reference sequence). This CDR3 spans 15 amino acids.

There are many counts of this clonotype. CDR3 residues: CASSPGTLLYEQYF. The CDR3 DNA is TGTGCCAGCAGCCCCGGGACTCTTCTTTACGAGCAGTACTTC. V and J are TRBV7-2 and TRBJ2-7, with D perhaps TRBD2 (6 bases). The CDR3 has 14 residues. In germline, CDR1 is SGHTA, CDR2 FQGNSA. The V end lost 5 bases, the J end lost 4 bases, and 15 bases lay between the germline ends.

The rearrangement links TRBV5-1 to TRBJ2-7, with 7 bases that match TRBD1. Germline loops: CDR1 SGHRS, CDR2 YFSETQ. Germline trimming cut 1 base from V and 4 bases from J; bases unmatched to any gene: 5. The CDR3 is 14 residues long. For the CDR3, the DNA is TGCGCCAGCAGCTTGCGACAGGGTTGGTACGAGCAGTACTTC. Translated, it gives CASSLRQGWYEQYF. The whole variable domain, remainder taken from reference TRBV5-1 and TRBJ2-7, is KAGVTQTPRYLIKTRGQQVTLSCSPISGHRSVSWYQQTPGQGLQFLFEYFSETQRNKGNFPGRFSGRQFSNSRSEMNVSTLELGDSALYLCASSLRQGWYEQYFGPGTRLTVT.

This sequence joins TRBV20-1 and TRBJ1-1; D is possibly TRBD1 (5 bases). The CDR3 totals 12 residues. The V and J ends lost 2 bases and 11 bases respectively, with 15 bases between them. Per the germline V gene, CDR1 is DFQATT and CDR2 is SNEGSKA (reference sequence). The CDR3 DNA sequence: TGCAGTGCTAGACCTCTGGGGCGGGGCGCTTTCTTT. This translates into CSARPLGRGAFF.

This clonotype turned up a few times. This chain uses TRBV29-1 with TRBJ2-5; D is undetermined. Germline loops: CDR1 SQVTM, CDR2 ANQGSEA. V lost 4 bases and J 1 base, leaving 10 bases between the germline ends. The CDR3 has 13 amino acids. CDR3 coding DNA: TGCAGCGTTGGGGCGGCTAGCCAAGAGACCCAGTACTTC. Amino acids: CSVGAASQETQYF.

This clonotype has a handful of counts. The gene calls are TRBV7-2 and TRBJ2-7; 11 bases line up with TRBD2. The germline V gene encodes CDR1 SGHTA and CDR2 FQGNSA. This CDR3 has 18 residues. The J segment lost 5 bases and the V segment lost 2 bases, leaving 14 bases of the junction unmatched. The CDR3 region has the DNA TGTGCCAGCAGCTTATGGCTGGCTAGCGGGAGGCGGGGAGACGAGCAGTACTTC. Translating it yields CASSLWLASGRRGDEQYF. The full variable domain, with the rest looked up from reference TRBV7-2 and TRBJ2-7, is GAGVSQSPSNKVTEKGKDVELRCDPISGHTALYWYRQSLGQGLEFLIYFQGNSAPDKSGLPSDRFSAERTGGSVSTLTIQRTQQEDSAVYLCASSLWLASGRRGDEQYFGPGTRLTVT.

The chain recombines TRBV12-3 or TRBV12-4 with TRBJ2-7; TRBD1 aligns across 8 bases. The CDR3 consists of 13 residues. Trimming cost V 8 bases and J 7 bases; bases outside gene matches: 10. The DNA for the CDR3 is TGTGCCAGCGGCGACAGGGGAACGTGGGAGCAGTACTTC. It yields the protein CASGDRGTWEQYF.

The chain employs TRBV6-5 and TRBJ2-1; D is unclear. V was pared by 2 bases and J by 5 bases, with 7 bases between. CDR3 length: 13 residues. CDR1 is MNHEY, CDR2 SVGAGI, per germline. In DNA, the CDR3 is TGTGCCAGCAGTTACAGTCCCCACAATGAGCAGTTCTTC. It is translated as CASSYSPHNEQFF.

This clonotype has just a few counts. This sequence joins TRBV28 and TRBJ2-7; no definite D call. CDR1 and CDR2 (germline): MDHEN, SYDVKM. CDR3 length: 12 residues. Trimming took 8 bases from V and 2 from J, leaving 10 bases between them. The DNA for the CDR3 is TGTGCCAGCCTAGGGTTAACCTACGAGCAGTACTTC. It yields the protein CASLGLTYEQYF.

Only a few counts were recorded for this clonotype. The rearrangement links TRBV2 to TRBJ1-5; perhaps TRBD1 as D (5 bases). CDR1 is SNHLY and CDR2 is FYNNEI in the germline V gene. This CDR3 region has 14 residues. Trimming cost V 6 bases and J 7 bases, with 16 bases left between them. As DNA, the CDR3 is TGTGCCAGCAGCGATCGGGGGGGTGAGCAGCCCCAGCATTTT. It translates to CASSDRGGEQPQHF.

This clonotype was counted ten times or more. The chain links TRBV7-2 to TRBJ1-1; D is undetermined. V gave up 5 bases and J gave up 5 bases, with 6 bases separating them. CDR3 length: 11 amino acids. Germline assignment: CDR1 SGHTA and CDR2 FQGNSA. The CDR3 DNA reads as TGTGCCAGCAGCCCATTGACTGAAGCTTTCTTT. Translation: CASSPLTEAFF.

This clonotype was detected many times. V usage is TRBV6-5 and J usage is TRBJ1-5; a possible D gene is TRBD1 (6 bases). The germline V gene has CDR1 MNHEY and CDR2 SVGAGI. The ends were cut back, 0 bases at V and 11 bases at J, with 14 bases in the middle. This CDR3 comprises 14 residues. The DNA for the CDR3 is TGTGCCAGCAGTTACTCCCAAAGGGGGGGGGCCCAGCATTTT. Protein: CASSYSQRGGAQHF.

The chain employs TRBV5-1 and TRBJ1-1, with a tentative D call TRBD1 (6 bases). V lost 4 bases, J lost 1 base, and 14 bases lay in between. The CDR3 spans 15 residues. Germline lookup yields CDR1 SGHRS and CDR2 YFSETQ. The CDR3: CASSLLTGWNTEAFF. CDR3 nucleotides: TGCGCCAGCAGCCTCCTGACAGGCTGGAACACTGAAGCTTTCTTT.

CDR3 nucleotides: TGCAGCGTTAGGGGTGGCCCTGAAGCTTTCTTT. Protein product: CSVRGGPEAFF. The chain has TRBV29-1 and TRBJ1-1, with D possibly being TRBD1 (5 bases). Trimming removed 5 bases at V and 6 bases at J, with 10 bases between. Germline V lookup: CDR1 SQVTM, CDR2 ANQGSEA. The CDR3 spans 11 residues.

This clonotype was found a few times. The CDR3 DNA is TGTGCCAGCACCTACCAGGGGTTGCAGTATTTT. The encoded protein is CASTYQGLQYF. V and J are TRBV6-1 and TRBJ2-3, with a weak D call TRBD1 (6 bases). The CDR3 totals 11 residues. Germline V gives CDR1 MNHNS, CDR2 SASEGT. V dropped 7 bases and J dropped 11 bases, with 13 bases sitting between them.

This clonotype was counted ten times or more. The V gene is TRBV7-2, the J gene TRBJ1-2; tentatively, D is TRBD1 (6 bases). V lost 5 bases and J lost 4, with 20 bases in between. CDR1 SGHTA and CDR2 FQGNSA come from the germline V gene. The CDR3 consists of 16 residues. In DNA, the CDR3 is TGTGCCAGCAGCCGATCACAGGGCGCGGGTATCTATGGCTACACCTTC. It codes for CASSRSQGAGIYGYTF.

The gene calls are TRBV11-2 and TRBJ2-7; D gene unclear. The V end was cut by 6 bases, the J end by 4 bases, with 10 bases between. Germline CDR1 is SGHAT and CDR2 is FQNNGV. The CDR3 is 12 residues long. This CDR3 is CASRRGPYEQYF. The CDR3 DNA is TGTGCCAGCAGAAGAGGACCGTACGAGCAGTACTTC.

In this sample, this clonotype turned up many times. The chain employs TRBV7-2 and TRBJ2-6; 7 bases align to TRBD1. V lost 2 bases to trimming and J lost 0 bases; unmatched junction nucleotides: 4. This CDR3 comprises 17 residues. Germline V gene lookup returns CDR1 SGHTA and CDR2 FQGNSA. CDR3 DNA: TGTGCCAGCAGCTTACAGGGGGTCCTCTCTGGGGCCAACGTCCTGACTTTC. Translation: CASSLQGVLSGANVLTF.

This chain links TRBV29-1 with TRBJ2-7, with TRBD2 as a possible D gene (5 bases). The V end was cut by 4 bases, the J end by 3 bases, with 10 bases between. The CDR3 contains 12 residues. Per the germline V gene, CDR1 is SQVTM and CDR2 is ANQGSEA. CDR3 nucleotide sequence: TGCAGCGTTGGAGGGCAGGTCTACGAGCAGTACTTC. Protein sequence: CSVGGQVYEQYF.